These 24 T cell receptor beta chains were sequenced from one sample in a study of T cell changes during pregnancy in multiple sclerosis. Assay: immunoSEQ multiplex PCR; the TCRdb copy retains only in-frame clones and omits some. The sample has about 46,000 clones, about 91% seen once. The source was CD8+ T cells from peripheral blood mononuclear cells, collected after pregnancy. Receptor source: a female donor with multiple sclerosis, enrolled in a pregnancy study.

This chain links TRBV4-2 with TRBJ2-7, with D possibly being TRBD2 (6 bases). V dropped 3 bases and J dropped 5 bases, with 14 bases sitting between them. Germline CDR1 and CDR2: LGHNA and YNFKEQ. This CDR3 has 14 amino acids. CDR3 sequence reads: CASSHPGSRDEQYF. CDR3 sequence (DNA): TGTGCCAGCAGCCATCCCGGGAGTCGGGACGAGCAGTACTTC.

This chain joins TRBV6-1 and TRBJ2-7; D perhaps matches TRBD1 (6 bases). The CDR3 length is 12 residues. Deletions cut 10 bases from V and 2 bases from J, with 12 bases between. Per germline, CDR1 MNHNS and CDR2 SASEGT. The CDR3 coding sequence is TGTGCCATACAGGGAGCACCCTACGAGCAGTACTTC. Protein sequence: CAIQGAPYEQYF.

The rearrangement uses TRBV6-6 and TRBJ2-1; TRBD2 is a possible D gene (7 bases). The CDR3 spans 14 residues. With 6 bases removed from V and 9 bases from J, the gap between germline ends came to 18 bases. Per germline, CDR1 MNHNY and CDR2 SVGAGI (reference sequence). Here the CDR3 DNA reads TGTGCCAGCAGACCCCGGGGGGCGATTTCTGAGCAGTTCTTC. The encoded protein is CASRPRGAISEQFF.

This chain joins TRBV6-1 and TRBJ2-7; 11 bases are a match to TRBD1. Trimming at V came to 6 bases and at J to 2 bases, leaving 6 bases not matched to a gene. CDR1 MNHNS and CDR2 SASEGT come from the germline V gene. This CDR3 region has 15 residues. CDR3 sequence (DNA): TGTGCCAGCAGCGCACCGGGACAGGGGGCCTACGAGCAGTACTTC. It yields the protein CASSAPGQGAYEQYF.

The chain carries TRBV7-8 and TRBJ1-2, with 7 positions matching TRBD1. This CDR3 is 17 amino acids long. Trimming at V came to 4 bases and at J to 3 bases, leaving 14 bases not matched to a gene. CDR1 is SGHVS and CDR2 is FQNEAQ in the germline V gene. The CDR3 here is CASSSPSGTVRDYGYTF. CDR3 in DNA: TGTGCCAGCAGCTCGCCCTCGGGGACAGTGAGGGACTATGGCTACACCTTC.

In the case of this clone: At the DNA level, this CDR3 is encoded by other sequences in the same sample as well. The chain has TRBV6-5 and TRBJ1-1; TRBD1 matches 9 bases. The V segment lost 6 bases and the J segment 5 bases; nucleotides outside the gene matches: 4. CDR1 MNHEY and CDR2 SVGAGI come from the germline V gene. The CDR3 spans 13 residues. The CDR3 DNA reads TGTGCCAGCAGCCCCGGACAGGGGACTGAAGCTTTCTTT. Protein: CASSPGQGTEAFF.

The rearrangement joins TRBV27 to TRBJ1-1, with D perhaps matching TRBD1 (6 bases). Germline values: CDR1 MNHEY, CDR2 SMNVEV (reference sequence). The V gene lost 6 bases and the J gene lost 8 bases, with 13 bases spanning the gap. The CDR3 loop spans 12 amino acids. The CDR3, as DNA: TGTGCCAGCAGAGGGGGGAGGGAGGAAGCTTTCTTT. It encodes CASRGGREEAFF.

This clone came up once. CDR3 loop: CASSDSPQRGYNEQFF. The CDR3 coding sequence is TGTGCCAGCAGTGACTCTCCCCAGCGGGGTTACAATGAGCAGTTCTTC. This chain joins TRBV6-4 and TRBJ2-1, with 7 bases that match TRBD2. Germline CDR1 reads MRHNA; CDR2 reads SNTAGT. The CDR3 spans 16 residues. V lost 0 bases and J lost 4; bases outside the gene matches: 6.

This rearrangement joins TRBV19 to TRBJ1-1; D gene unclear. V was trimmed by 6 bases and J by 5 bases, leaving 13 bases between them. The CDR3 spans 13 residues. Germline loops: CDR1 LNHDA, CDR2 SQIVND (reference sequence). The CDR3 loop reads CASSLVPGTEAFF. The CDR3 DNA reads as TGTGCCAGTAGCCTCGTCCCGGGTACTGAAGCTTTCTTT.

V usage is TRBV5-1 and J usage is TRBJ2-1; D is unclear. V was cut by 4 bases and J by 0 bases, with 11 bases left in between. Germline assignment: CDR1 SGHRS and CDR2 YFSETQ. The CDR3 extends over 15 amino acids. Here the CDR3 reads CASSPGMVSYNEQFF. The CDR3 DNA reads TGCGCCAGCAGCCCAGGCATGGTCTCCTACAATGAGCAGTTCTTC.

The CDR3 spells CASTTYDSSSGNTIYF. The CDR3 DNA reads TGTGCCAGCACCACCTACGACAGTAGCTCTGGAAACACCATATATTTT. The chain uses TRBV6-6 and TRBJ1-3; D is perhaps TRBD1 (5 bases). CDR1 is MNHNY and CDR2 is SVGAGI in the germline V gene (reference sequence). V lost 7 bases to trimming and J lost 0 bases, with 16 bases between them. CDR3 length: 16 amino acids.

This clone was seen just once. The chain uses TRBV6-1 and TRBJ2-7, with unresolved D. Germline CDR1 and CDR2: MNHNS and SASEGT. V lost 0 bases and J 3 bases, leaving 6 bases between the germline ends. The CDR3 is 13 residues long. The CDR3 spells CASSEAPYYEQYF. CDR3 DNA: TGTGCCAGCAGTGAAGCCCCCTACTACGAGCAGTACTTC.

The CDR3 DNA sequence: TGTGCCAGTAGTATAGGTTGGCGGCAGCCCCAGCATTTT. Protein sequence: CASSIGWRQPQHF. The chain joins TRBV19 to TRBJ1-5, with D hard to call. This CDR3 is built from 13 residues. V was pared by 1 base and J by 7 bases, with 8 bases between. The germline V gene has CDR1 LNHDA and CDR2 SQIVND (reference sequence).

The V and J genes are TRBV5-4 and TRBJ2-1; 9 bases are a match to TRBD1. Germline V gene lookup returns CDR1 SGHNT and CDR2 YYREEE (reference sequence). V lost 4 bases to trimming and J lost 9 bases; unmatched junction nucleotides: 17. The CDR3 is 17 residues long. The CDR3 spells CASSVKPGQGSSGEQFF. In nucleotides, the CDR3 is TGTGCCAGCAGCGTGAAGCCGGGACAGGGATCAAGCGGTGAGCAGTTCTTC.

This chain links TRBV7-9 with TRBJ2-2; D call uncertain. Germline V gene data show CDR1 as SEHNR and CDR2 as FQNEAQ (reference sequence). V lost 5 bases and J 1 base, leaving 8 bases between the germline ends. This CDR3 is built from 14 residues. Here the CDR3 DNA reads TGTGCCAGCAGCGATAGGAGGAACACCGGGGAGCTGTTTTTT. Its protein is CASSDRRNTGELFF.

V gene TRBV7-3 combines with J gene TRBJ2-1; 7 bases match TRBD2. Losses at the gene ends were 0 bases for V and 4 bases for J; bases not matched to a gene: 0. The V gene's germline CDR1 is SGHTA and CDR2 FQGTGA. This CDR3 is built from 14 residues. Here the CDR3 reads CASSLTGLYNEQFF. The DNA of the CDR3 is TGTGCCAGCAGCTTAACGGGACTATACAATGAGCAGTTCTTC.

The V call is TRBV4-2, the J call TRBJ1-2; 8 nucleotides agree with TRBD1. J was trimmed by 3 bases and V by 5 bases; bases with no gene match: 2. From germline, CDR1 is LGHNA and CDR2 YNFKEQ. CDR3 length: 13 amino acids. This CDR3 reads CASSGQGHYGYTF. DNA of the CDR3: TGTGCCAGCAGCGGACAGGGTCACTATGGCTACACCTTC.

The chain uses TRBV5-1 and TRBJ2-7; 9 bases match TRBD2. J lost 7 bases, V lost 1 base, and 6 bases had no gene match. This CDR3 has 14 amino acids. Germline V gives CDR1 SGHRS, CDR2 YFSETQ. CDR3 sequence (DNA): TGCGCCAGCAGCTTGACTAGCGGGCCTATGGAGCAGTACTTC. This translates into CASSLTSGPMEQYF.

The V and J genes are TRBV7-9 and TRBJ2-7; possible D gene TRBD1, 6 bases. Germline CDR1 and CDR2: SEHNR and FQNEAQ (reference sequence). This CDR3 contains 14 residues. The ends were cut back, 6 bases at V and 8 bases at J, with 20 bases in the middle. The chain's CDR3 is CASSLLRRTEQQYF. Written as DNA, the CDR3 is TGTGCCAGCAGTCTCCTAAGGAGGACAGAACAGCAGTACTTC.

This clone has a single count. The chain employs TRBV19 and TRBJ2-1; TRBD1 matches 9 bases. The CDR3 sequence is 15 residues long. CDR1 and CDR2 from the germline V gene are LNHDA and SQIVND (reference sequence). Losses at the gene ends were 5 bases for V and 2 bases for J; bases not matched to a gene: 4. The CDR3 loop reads CASSRGTGTYNEQFF. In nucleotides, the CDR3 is TGTGCCAGTAGTCGGGGGACAGGGACCTACAATGAGCAGTTCTTC.

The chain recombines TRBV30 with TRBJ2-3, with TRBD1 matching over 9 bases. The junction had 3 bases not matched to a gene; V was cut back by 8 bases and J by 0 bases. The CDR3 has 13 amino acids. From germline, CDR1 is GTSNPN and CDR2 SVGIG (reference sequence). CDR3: CAQTGGSTDTQYF. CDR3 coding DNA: TGTGCCCAGACAGGGGGGAGCACAGATACGCAGTATTTT. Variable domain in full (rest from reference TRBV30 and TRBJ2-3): SQTIHQWPATLVQPVGSPLSLECTVEGTSNPNLYWYRQAAGRGLQLLFYSVGIGQISSEVPQNLSASRPQDRQFILSSKKLLLSDSGFYLCAQTGGSTDTQYFGPGTRLTVL.

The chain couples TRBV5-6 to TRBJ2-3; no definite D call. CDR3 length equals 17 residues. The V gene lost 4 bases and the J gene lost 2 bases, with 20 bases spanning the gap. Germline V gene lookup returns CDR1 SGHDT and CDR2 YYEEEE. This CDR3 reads CASSPTVISLNTDTQYF. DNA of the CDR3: TGTGCCAGCAGCCCTACAGTGATTTCCCTTAACACAGATACGCAGTATTTT.

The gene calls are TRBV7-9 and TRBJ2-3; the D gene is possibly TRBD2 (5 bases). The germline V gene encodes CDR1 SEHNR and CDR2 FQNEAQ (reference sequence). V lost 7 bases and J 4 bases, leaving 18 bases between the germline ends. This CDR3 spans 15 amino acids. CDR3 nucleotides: TGTGCCAGCATCACCCCACTAGACTTGGCAGATACGCAGTATTTT. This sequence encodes CASITPLDLADTQYF. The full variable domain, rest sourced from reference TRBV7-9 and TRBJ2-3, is DTGVSQNPRHKITKRGQNVTFRCDPISEHNRLYWYRQTLGQGPEFLTYFQNEAQLEKSRLLSDRFSAERPKGSFSTLEIQRTEQGDSAMYLCASITPLDLADTQYFGPGTRLTVL.

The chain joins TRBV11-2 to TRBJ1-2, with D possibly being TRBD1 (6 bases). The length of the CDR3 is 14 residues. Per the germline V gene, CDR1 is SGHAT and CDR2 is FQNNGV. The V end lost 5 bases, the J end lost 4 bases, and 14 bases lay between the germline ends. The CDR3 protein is CASSADSTLYGYTF. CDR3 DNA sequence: TGTGCCAGCAGCGCGGACAGCACCCTCTATGGCTACACCTTC.